Shown below are 24 T cell receptor beta chains from a single sample sequenced in a study of neurological immune-mediated disorders (dated by TCRdb to between 2017 and 2020). The library was built by means of 5' RACE. TCRdb names Illumina HiSeq 2500 as the instrument used. TCRdb took the public reads, trimmed them with fastp at Q25, ran MiXCR for clone calling and kept in-frame beta chains. For every CDR3 protein sequence, its rows merge into one entry that carries the most common genes and DNA. The sample table records roughly 36,000 distinct CDR3 sequences; 7% to 8.5% of these occur just once. The top ten clonotypes cover around 5% of the sample. The material sequenced was CD4+ T cells from blood. The source is a man aged 50-59 years in good health.

This clonotype was recorded many times. J is TRBJ2-7 and V is TRBV24-1; 7 bases line up with TRBD2. CDR3 length: 13 amino acids. The germline CDR1 and CDR2 sequences are KGHDR and SFDVKD. The junction had 8 bases not matched to a gene; V was cut back by 7 bases and J by 6 bases. CDR3 residues: CATSGTTNAEQYF. In DNA, the CDR3 is TGTGCCACCAGCGGGACTACTAACGCCGAGCAGTACTTC.

This clonotype appeared many times. The chain is built from TRBV6-1 and TRBJ2-7, with 8 bases matching TRBD2. Germline V gene sequence: CDR1 MNHNS, CDR2 SASEGT. The CDR3 length is 14 residues. Trimming cost V 6 bases and J 4 bases; bases outside gene matches: 8. CDR3 protein: CASSGGAGGYEQYF. The CDR3 region has the DNA TGTGCCAGCAGCGGGGGCGCGGGAGGTTACGAGCAGTACTTC.

This clonotype was detected many times. The chain uses TRBV20-1 and TRBJ2-5; 11 bases line up with TRBD2. V lost 4 bases and J lost 5; bases outside the gene matches: 9. Germline loops: CDR1 DFQATT, CDR2 SNEGSKA (reference sequence). CDR3 length: 15 amino acids. The CDR3 bases are TGCAGTGCTACCGGGACTAGCGGTCTAGGGGAGACCCAGTACTTC. Amino acids: CSATGTSGLGETQYF.

This clonotype was found many times. J is TRBJ1-5 and V is TRBV18, with D possibly being TRBD1 (5 bases). CDR1 and CDR2 from the germline V gene are KGHSH and LQKENI. Trimming took off 0 bases at V and 5 bases at J, with 14 bases between the two ends. The length of the CDR3 is 16 residues. The CDR3 protein is CASSPPSTVGDQPQHF. CDR3 nucleotide sequence: TGTGCCAGCTCACCACCGTCAACGGTAGGGGATCAGCCCCAGCATTTT.

This clonotype was recorded a few times. The junction differs from germline at one of its ends, possibly a read error. V is TRBV6-4 and J is TRBJ2-7, with D possibly TRBD1 on 6 matching bases. The CDR3 length is 12 residues. CDR1 is MRHNA and CDR2 is SNTAGT in the germline V gene. CDR3 in DNA: TGTGCCAGCAGTAACTCACAGGGAACGCAGTACTTC. It yields the protein CASSNSQGTQYF.

Many counts were recorded for this clonotype. This rearrangement joins TRBV24-1 to TRBJ2-1, with TRBD1 as a possible D gene (6 bases). V gave up 5 bases and J gave up 0 bases, with 13 bases separating them. Germline V lookup: CDR1 KGHDR, CDR2 SFDVKD. This CDR3 has 16 residues. The CDR3 DNA reads TGTGCCACCAGTGGCAACGGACAGAGCTCCTACAATGAGCAGTTCTTC. It encodes CATSGNGQSSYNEQFF.

This clonotype was seen repeatedly, ten times or more. This chain uses TRBV5-4 with TRBJ2-7; D not certain. CDR3 size: 15 residues. CDR1 and CDR2 from the germline V gene are SGHNT and YYREEE (reference sequence). V shed 2 bases and J shed 3 bases, with 15 bases lying between them. CDR3 DNA sequence: TGTGCCAGCAGCTTCCCCCGCGCTCCTTACTACGAGCAGTACTTC. This codes for CASSFPRAPYYEQYF.

This clonotype was seen ten or more times. V is TRBV6-5 and J is TRBJ2-2, with 7 bases aligning to TRBD1. Trimming took 4 bases from V and 0 from J; bases not matched to a gene: 2. Germline V CDR1 and CDR2: MNHEY, SVGAGI. CDR3 length equals 15 residues. The chain's CDR3 is CASSWTGTNTGELFF. Written as DNA, the CDR3 is TGTGCCAGCAGTTGGACAGGAACGAACACCGGGGAGCTGTTTTTT.

This clonotype was seen at least ten times. The rearrangement links TRBV29-1 to TRBJ2-1; D is undetermined. Per germline, CDR1 SQVTM and CDR2 ANQGSEA. V was shortened by 4 bases and J by 9 bases, with 19 bases between the two germline ends. The CDR3 sequence is 14 residues long. For the CDR3, the DNA is TGCAGCGTTGGTTTTAAGGTGGAGAGTGCTGAGCAGTTCTTC. Its protein product is CSVGFKVESAEQFF.

This clonotype was counted many times. The V gene is TRBV9, the J gene TRBJ2-1, with TRBD2 identical over 13 bases. The CDR3 covers 15 residues. Per germline, CDR1 SGDLS and CDR2 YYNGEE. Losses at the gene ends were 2 bases for V and 8 bases for J; bases not matched to a gene: 4. The CDR3 DNA reads TGTGCCAGCAGCGTGACTAGCGGGAGGTTAGATGAGCAGTTCTTC. It codes for CASSVTSGRLDEQFF. Filled out from reference TRBV9 and TRBJ2-1, the complete variable domain reads DSGVTQTPKHLITATGQRVTLRCSPRSGDLSVYWYQQSLDQGLQFLIQYYNGEERAKGNILERFSAQQFPDLHSELNLSSLELGDSALYFCASSVTSGRLDEQFFGPGTRLTVL.

The genes are TRBV5-1 and TRBJ2-5; 14 positions agree with TRBD2. V was clipped by 3 bases and J by 11 bases; unmatched bases: 9. Germline CDR1 reads SGHRS; CDR2 reads YFSETQ. The CDR3 has 15 amino acids. CDR3 protein: CASSSTGTSGSEQYF. The CDR3, as DNA: TGCGCCAGCAGCTCGACCGGGACTAGCGGGAGTGAGCAGTACTTC.

In this sample, this clonotype turned up many times. V gene TRBV20-1 combines with J gene TRBJ2-7, with 12 bases aligning to TRBD1. This CDR3 is built from 15 residues. The germline gives CDR1 DFQATT, CDR2 SNEGSKA (reference sequence). With V trimmed by 4 bases and J by 5 bases, 9 bases remained unmatched. The CDR3 DNA is TGCAGTGCTAAGGTTCCGGGACAGGGGGCCCACGAGCAGTACTTC. It encodes CSAKVPGQGAHEQYF.

In this sample, this clonotype turned up many times. The rearrangement uses TRBV12-3 or TRBV12-4 and TRBJ2-2; maybe TRBD2 (5 bases). V gave up 2 bases and J gave up 3 bases, with 10 bases separating them. CDR3 length equals 15 residues. The CDR3 region is CASSLRRADTGELFF. In DNA, the CDR3 is TGTGCCAGCAGTTTAAGGCGGGCAGACACCGGGGAGCTGTTTTTT.

This clonotype occurred many times. The rearrangement uses TRBV24-1 and TRBJ2-1, with TRBD2 matching over 12 bases. The CDR3 runs to 17 residues. Germline loops: CDR1 KGHDR, CDR2 SFDVKD. V shed 3 bases and J 5 bases; nucleotides not matched to a gene: 7. The CDR3 spells CATSDTTSGSIDNEQFF. The CDR3 DNA follows: TGTGCCACCAGTGATACGACTAGCGGGAGTATCGACAATGAGCAGTTCTTC.

This clonotype was seen repeatedly, ten times or more. The chain has TRBV18 and TRBJ1-2; 7 nucleotides match TRBD1. After removal of 5 bases from V and 6 bases from J, the junction contained 12 bases not matched to a gene. The CDR3 consists of 15 residues. Germline-derived CDR1 and CDR2 are KGHSH and LQKENI. CDR3 sequence (DNA): TGTGCCAGCTCATCATATACAGGGGACGTGGATGGCTACACCTTC. It codes for CASSSYTGDVDGYTF.

The rearrangement joins TRBV20-1 to TRBJ2-7; 8 nucleotides match TRBD2. After removal of 5 bases from V and 0 bases from J, the junction contained 3 bases not matched to a gene. Per the germline V gene, CDR1 is DFQATT and CDR2 is SNEGSKA (reference sequence). The CDR3 is made up of 13 amino acids. The CDR3 coding sequence is TGCAGTGCTTTTGGACTAGCCTCCTACGAGCAGTACTTC. It translates to CSAFGLASYEQYF.

There are many counts of this clonotype. The genes are TRBV12-3 or TRBV12-4 and TRBJ1-1, with D unresolved. The CDR3 contains 14 residues. V lost 4 bases, J lost 2 bases, and 11 bases lay in between. The CDR3 nucleotides are TGTGCCAGCAGTTCCTTGCTTAGAAACACTGAAGCTTTCTTT. It codes for CASSSLLRNTEAFF.

In its sample, this clonotype was seen many times. The conserved phenylalanine or tryptophan is not found at the CDR3 terminus, so this likely reflects a read error. No DNA is shown, since the ends of the CDR3 on it are uncertain; the CDR3 is the one TCRdb lists. The gene calls are TRBV7-8 and TRBJ2-3; the table's D call of TRBD2 was not tested on the DNA. With termini counted, the CDR3 has 13 amino acids. Germline CDR1 is SGHVS and CDR2 is FQNEAQ. This chain's CDR3 is CASSYGTSGIPGV.

This clonotype was seen repeatedly, ten times or more. The chain is built from TRBV29-1 and TRBJ2-1, with D possibly matching TRBD2 (6 bases). V lost 3 bases and J 0 bases, leaving 12 bases between the germline ends. CDR1 is SQVTM and CDR2 is ANQGSEA in the germline V gene. The CDR3 has 15 amino acids. The CDR3 loop reads CSVDRAGSSYNEQFF. CDR3 DNA: TGCAGCGTTGATCGTGCGGGGAGCTCCTACAATGAGCAGTTCTTC.

This clonotype occurred many times. The chain recombines TRBV7-2 with TRBJ2-2, with 8 positions matching TRBD1. Germline CDR1 is SGHTA and CDR2 is FQGNSA. The J segment lost 5 bases and the V segment lost 5 bases, leaving 4 bases of the junction unmatched. This CDR3 contains 14 residues. CDR3 DNA: TGTGCCAGCAGCGCCAGACAGGGGACCGGGGAGCTGTTTTTT. This translates into CASSARQGTGELFF.

This clonotype was counted only a few times. This chain links TRBV19 with TRBJ1-3; no clear D gene. Germline CDR1 LNHDA, CDR2 SQIVND (reference sequence). The V end lost 7 bases, the J end lost 1 base, and 14 bases lay between the germline ends. The CDR3 is made up of 15 amino acids. The CDR3 protein is CASNRWHSSGNTIYF. In nucleotides, the CDR3 is TGTGCCAGTAACCGCTGGCATTCTTCTGGAAACACCATATATTTT.

This clonotype was observed many times. The chain carries TRBV5-5 and TRBJ1-6, with D perhaps matching TRBD1 (6 bases). Germline values: CDR1 SGHKS, CDR2 YYEKEE (reference sequence). The germline V and J ends were trimmed by 2 bases and 3 bases, with 12 bases remaining between them. The CDR3 loop spans 16 amino acids. The CDR3 sequence is CASSLNGQLYNSPLHF. DNA of the CDR3: TGTGCCAGCAGCTTAAACGGACAGCTCTATAATTCACCCCTCCACTTT. The full variable domain, its missing parts supplied by reference TRBV5-5 and TRBJ1-6, is DAGVTQSPTHLIKTRGQQVTLRCSPISGHKSVSWYQQVLGQGPQFIFQYYEKEERGRGNFPDRFSARQFPNYSSELNVNALLLGDSALYLCASSLNGQLYNSPLHFGNGTRLTVT.

This clonotype showed up many times. The chain couples TRBV20-1 to TRBJ2-1; 9 nucleotides agree with TRBD2. The CDR3 totals 16 residues. Germline CDR1 DFQATT, CDR2 SNEGSKA (reference sequence). J gave up 6 bases and V 0 bases, and 9 bases lay outside the gene matches. DNA for the CDR3: TGCAGTGCTAGAGAGATAGCGGGGGATGGGGGCAATGAGCAGTTCTTC. This translates into CSAREIAGDGGNEQFF.

There are many counts of this clonotype. This chain links TRBV20-1 with TRBJ2-3, with 9 nucleotides matching TRBD2. This CDR3 has 19 amino acids. Germline V gene data show CDR1 as DFQATT and CDR2 as SNEGSKA (reference sequence). Trimming cost V 0 bases and J 2 bases; bases outside gene matches: 15. CDR3 region: CSARDGLAGWRRDTDTQYF. As DNA, the CDR3 is TGCAGTGCTAGAGATGGGCTAGCGGGATGGAGGAGGGACACAGATACGCAGTATTTT.